This T cell receptor (beta chain) comes out of a study of blood T cell repertoires in COVID-19. In the study overall: Material from acute and convalescent COVID-19 was sourced from the United States, Italy and Spain. From T cells, B-cell-depleted T cells, or PBMCs came the material, which was cDNA or gDNA.

Assay used: immunoSEQ multiplex PCR; TCRdb lists only in-frame clones, some missing. Of roughly 60,000 clones in the sample, more than 80% are singletons; the top ten hold more than 12%. The V gene end was trimmed by 1 base and the J gene end by 1 base; junction bases not matched to a gene: 3. Germline CDR1 is SGHNT and CDR2 is YENEEA. The CDR3 has 16 residues. This receptor was obtained from an elderly man with acute or convalescent COVID-19. The V and J genes are TRBV11-3 and TRBJ1-3; TRBD1 aligns across 8 bases. Sequenced sample: peripheral blood. The CDR3 sequence: CASSLGGQGSGNTIYF. DNA for the CDR3: TGTGCCAGCAGCTTAGGAGGACAGGGATCTGGAAACACCATATATTTT.